This is a list of T cell receptor beta chains from one sample in a study of brain T cells in children with intractable seizures. Here immunoSEQ multiplex PCR was the method, and the copy in TCRdb shows in-frame clones only, minus some. In the table there are 340,000 or so clones, nearly 95% of which are singletons. Material: peripheral blood, obtained approximately 5 months after surgery. Receptor source: a boy under three years old with tuberous sclerosis and intractable seizures. Both conserved end residues are part of each CDR3. The order of the fields is V gene, D gene, J gene, clone size, CDR3 protein, CDR3 DNA. D genes are given only for firm matches. Some rows have no size entry. The others give once, few or many, or a class for an expanded clone.

TRBV30	TRBD2	TRBJ2-1	.	CAPISGRALFWQFF	TGTGCCCCTATTAGCGGGAGGGCCTTGTTTTGGCAGTTCTTC
TRBV9	.	TRBJ2-3	.	CASSAALPDTQYF	TGTGCCAGCAGCGCGGCTCTTCCAGATACGCAGTATTTT
TRBV3-1/TRBV3-2	TRBD2	TRBJ2-1	.	CASSQNRDYPTRSSYNEQFF	TGTGCCAGCAGCCAGAACCGGGACTACCCAACCCGTAGCTCCTACAATGAGCAGTTCTTC
TRBV13	.	TRBJ2-7	once	CASSLKTVENYEQYF	TGTGCCAGCAGCCTAAAGACTGTGGAGAACTACGAGCAGTACTTC
TRBV13	TRBD1	TRBJ1-5	once	CASSLGRGHQPQHF	TGTGCCAGCAGCTTAGGCAGGGGGCATCAGCCCCAGCATTTT
TRBV5-1	.	TRBJ2-5	.	CASSLYPPQETQYF	TGCGCCAGCAGCTTGTACCCGCCCCAAGAGACCCAGTACTTC
TRBV7-9	.	TRBJ1-6	.	CASSLEANSPLHF	TGTGCCAGCAGCTTAGAGGCTAATTCACCCCTCCACTTT
TRBV5-1	.	TRBJ1-1	once	CASSLEAGNTEAFF	TGCGCCAGCAGCTTGGAGGCGGGGAACACTGAAGCTTTCTTT
TRBV27	TRBD2	TRBJ2-2	.	CASSLSGSPPNTGELFF	TGTGCCAGCAGTTTAAGCGGGAGCCCTCCGAACACCGGGGAGCTGTTTTTT
TRBV18	.	TRBJ2-7	few	CASSPGATYEQYF	TGTGCCAGCTCACCGGGGGCAACCTACGAGCAGTACTTC
TRBV6-6	.	TRBJ2-2	.	CASITTPNTGELFF	TGTGCCAGCATCACGACTCCGAACACCGGGGAGCTGTTTTTT
TRBV7-9	.	TRBJ1-4	once	CASSLVGIGKGEKLFF	TGTGCCAGCAGCTTAGTAGGAATAGGCAAAGGTGAAAAACTGTTTTTT
TRBV9	.	TRBJ2-5	.	CASSPGGAGTQYF	TGTGCCAGCAGCCCAGGGGGAGCGGGGACCCAGTACTTC
TRBV12-5	.	TRBJ2-2	once	CASGLVHTGELFF	TGTGCTAGTGGTTTGGTACACACCGGGGAGCTGTTTTTT
TRBV27	.	TRBJ2-1	.	CASRSLVFYNEQFF	TGTGCCAGCAGGTCACTAGTTTTCTACAATGAGCAGTTCTTC
TRBV5-1	.	TRBJ2-3	.	CASSFGLITDTQYF	TGCGCCAGCAGCTTTGGACTAATCACAGATACGCAGTATTTT
TRBV4-1	.	TRBJ2-7	.	CASSQGGRLSYEQYF	TGCGCCAGCAGCCAAGGGGGGCGACTGTCCTACGAGCAGTACTTC
TRBV7-2	.	TRBJ2-5	.	CASSPRTAQTMETQYF	TGTGCCAGCAGCCCCCGGACAGCCCAAACCATGGAGACCCAGTACTTC
TRBV30	.	TRBJ1-6	once	CAWSGEGRNNSPLHF	TGTGCCTGGAGTGGAGAAGGAAGGAATAATTCACCCCTCCACTTT
TRBV30	.	TRBJ2-1	.	CAWSKVFPSWQFF	TGTGCCTGGAGTAAAGTATTTCCCTCCTGGCAGTTCTTC
TRBV6-5	.	TRBJ2-7	.	CASTSELTVYYEQYF	TGTGCCAGCACGTCGGAATTGACAGTATACTACGAGCAGTACTTC
TRBV12-3/TRBV12-4	.	TRBJ1-2	.	CASSEQGHGYTF	TGTGCCAGCAGCGAACAGGGCCATGGCTACACCTTC
TRBV6-5	TRBD1	TRBJ1-5	.	CASSPRQGPDQPQHF	TGTGCCAGCAGTCCGAGACAGGGGCCAGATCAGCCCCAGCATTTT
TRBV18	TRBD2	TRBJ2-7	once	CASSPLLGTSGYEQYF	TGTGCCAGCTCACCGCTCTTGGGGACTAGCGGCTACGAGCAGTACTTC
TRBV30	.	TRBJ1-1	.	CAWRDLDSATEAFF	TGTGCCTGGAGGGACCTGGACAGCGCAACTGAAGCTTTCTTT
TRBV6-5	TRBD2	TRBJ2-7	.	CASSRTSEAYEQYF	TGTGCCAGCAGTCGGACTAGCGAGGCCTACGAGCAGTACTTC